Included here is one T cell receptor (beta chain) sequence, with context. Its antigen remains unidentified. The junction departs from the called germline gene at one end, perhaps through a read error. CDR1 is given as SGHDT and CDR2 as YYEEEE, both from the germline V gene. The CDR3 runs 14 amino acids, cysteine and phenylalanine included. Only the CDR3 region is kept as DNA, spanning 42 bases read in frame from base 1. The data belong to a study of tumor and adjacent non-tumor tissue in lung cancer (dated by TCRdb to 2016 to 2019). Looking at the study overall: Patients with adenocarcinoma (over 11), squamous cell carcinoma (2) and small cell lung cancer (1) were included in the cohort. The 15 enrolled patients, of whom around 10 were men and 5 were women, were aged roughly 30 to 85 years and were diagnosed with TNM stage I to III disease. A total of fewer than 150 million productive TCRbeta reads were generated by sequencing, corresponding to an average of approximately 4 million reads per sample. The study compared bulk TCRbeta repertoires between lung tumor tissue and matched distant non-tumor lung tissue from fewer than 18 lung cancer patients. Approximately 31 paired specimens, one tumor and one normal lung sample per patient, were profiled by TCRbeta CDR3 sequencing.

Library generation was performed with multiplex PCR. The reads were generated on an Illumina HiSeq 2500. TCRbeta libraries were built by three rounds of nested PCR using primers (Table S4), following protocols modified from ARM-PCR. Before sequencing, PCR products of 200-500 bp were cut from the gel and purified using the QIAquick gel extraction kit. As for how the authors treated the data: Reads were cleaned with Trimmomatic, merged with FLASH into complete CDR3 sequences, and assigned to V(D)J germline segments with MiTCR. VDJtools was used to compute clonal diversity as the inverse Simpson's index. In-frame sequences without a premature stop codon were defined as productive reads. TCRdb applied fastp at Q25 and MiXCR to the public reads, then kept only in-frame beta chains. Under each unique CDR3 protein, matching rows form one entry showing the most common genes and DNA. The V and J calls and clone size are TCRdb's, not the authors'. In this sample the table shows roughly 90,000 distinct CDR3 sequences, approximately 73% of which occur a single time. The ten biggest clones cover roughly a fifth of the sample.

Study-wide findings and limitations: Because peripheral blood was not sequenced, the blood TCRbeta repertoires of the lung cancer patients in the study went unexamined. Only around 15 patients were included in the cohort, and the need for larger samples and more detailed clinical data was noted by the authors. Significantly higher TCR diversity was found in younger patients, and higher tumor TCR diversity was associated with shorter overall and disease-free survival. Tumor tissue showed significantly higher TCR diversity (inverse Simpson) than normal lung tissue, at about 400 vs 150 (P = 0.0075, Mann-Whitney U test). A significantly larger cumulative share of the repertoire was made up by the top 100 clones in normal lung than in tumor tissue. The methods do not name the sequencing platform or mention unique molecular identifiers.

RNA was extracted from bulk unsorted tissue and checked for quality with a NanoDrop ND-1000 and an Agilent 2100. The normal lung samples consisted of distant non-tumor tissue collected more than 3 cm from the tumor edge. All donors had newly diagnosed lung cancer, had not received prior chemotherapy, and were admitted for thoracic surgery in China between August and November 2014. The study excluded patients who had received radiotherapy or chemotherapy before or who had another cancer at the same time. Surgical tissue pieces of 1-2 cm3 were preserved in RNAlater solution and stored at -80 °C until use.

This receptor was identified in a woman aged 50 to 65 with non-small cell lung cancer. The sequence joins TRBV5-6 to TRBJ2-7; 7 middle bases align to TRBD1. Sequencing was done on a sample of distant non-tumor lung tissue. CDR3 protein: CASSLWQGVYEQFF. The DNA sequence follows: TGTGCCAGCAGCTTGTGGCAGGGGGTTTACGAGCAGTTTTTC. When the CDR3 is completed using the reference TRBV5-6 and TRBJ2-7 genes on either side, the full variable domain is DAGVTQSPTHLIKTRGQQVTLRCSPKSGHDTVSWYQQALGQGPQFIFQYYEEEERQRGNFPDRFSGHQFPNYSSELNVNALLLGDSALYLCASSLWQGVYEQFFGPGTRLTVT.